This T cell receptor (beta chain) came from a study of cytomegalovirus exposure and HLA in healthy donors. Across the whole study: The same platform used for the 650 to 700 first-cohort repertoires was also used for the roughly 120 validation repertoires, as a later analysis reported.

CDR3 length equals 13 residues. Germline-derived CDR1 and CDR2 are SGHRS and YFSETQ. Deletions cut 7 bases from V and 5 bases from J, with 13 bases between. Findings and limits, study-wide: Despite most TCR sequences being rare, some public TCRs occurred in many donors. Overall, around 160 TCR beta chains were annotated as cytomegalovirus-associated. In vitro experiments confirmed that a few CMV-associated chains were specific for CMV antigens.

The table came from immunoSEQ multiplex PCR; TCRdb's copy has only in-frame clones and leaves some out. Here the sample spans 200,000 to 300,000 clones, 75% to 90% being singletons. Details on this clone: The target antigen is unknown.

Sequencing was done on a sample of PBMCs. This chain connects TRBV5-1 to TRBJ2-1, with D possibly matching TRBD2 (5 bases). The receptor was isolated from a woman in her twenties or thirties in good health and CMV-seropositive. The CDR3 DNA reads TGCGCCAGCCACGAGGGATCCCACAATGAGCAGTTCTTC. It encodes CASHEGSHNEQFF.